This passage covers 23 T cell receptor beta chains from one sample sequenced in a study of blood T cells in healthy people across ages. Primers used in a second PCR of about 6 to 11 cycles were a sample-barcoded 5' primer and a J-beta primer mix. In TCRdb, the 5' RACE reads were re-called with MiXCR into one record per CDR3 protein. The sample lists about 680,000 distinct CDR3 sequences, 45% to 50% occurring once. The sample was blood. The receptors were sampled from a woman in her fifties or sixties in good health.

This clonotype was counted only a few times. This rearrangement joins TRBV20-1 to TRBJ2-7; 13 nucleotides agree with TRBD2. Germline CDR1 reads DFQATT; CDR2 reads SNEGSKA (reference sequence). The CDR3 extends over 18 amino acids. V trimming: 3 bases; J trimming: 0 bases; junction bases outside the gene matches: 11. The CDR3 spells CSASPGTSGTGVSYEQYF. The CDR3, as DNA: TGCAGTGCTAGCCCAGGGACTAGCGGGACCGGAGTCTCCTACGAGCAGTACTTC.

The chain carries TRBV3-1 and TRBJ1-2, with D possibly being TRBD1 (6 bases). Germline V gene sequence: CDR1 LGHDT, CDR2 YNNKEL (reference sequence). V lost 7 bases and J 1 base, leaving 16 bases between the germline ends. This CDR3 is 15 amino acids long. The CDR3: CASKDSGLLNYGYTF. CDR3 nucleotides: TGTGCCAGCAAGGACAGTGGGCTCCTTAACTATGGCTACACCTTC.

The chain combines TRBV3-1 with TRBJ2-4, with D perhaps TRBD1 (6 bases). V lost 0 bases, J lost 0 bases, and 12 bases lay in between. Germline CDR1 reads LGHDT; CDR2 reads YNNKEL (reference sequence). The CDR3 runs to 17 residues. The CDR3 DNA is TGTGCCAGCAGCCAAGATCAGGGGTCACTAGCCAAAAACATTCAGTACTTC. Its translation: CASSQDQGSLAKNIQYF.

The sample holds a few counts of this clonotype. The chain employs TRBV7-6 and TRBJ2-5; 11 bases agree with TRBD2. CDR1 is SGHVS, CDR2 FNYEAQ, per germline. The CDR3 consists of 17 residues. Germline trimming cut 1 base from V and 2 bases from J; bases unmatched to any gene: 6. The CDR3 sequence is CASSLGLAGGWQETQYF. The CDR3 nucleotides are TGTGCCAGCAGCTTAGGGCTAGCGGGAGGTTGGCAAGAGACCCAGTACTTC. Combining the CDR3 with reference TRBV7-6 and TRBJ2-5 gives the whole variable domain GAGVSQSPRYKVTKRGQDVALRCDPISGHVSLYWYRQALGQGPEFLTYFNYEAQQDKSGLPNDRFSAERPEGSISTLTIQRTEQRDSAMYRCASSLGLAGGWQETQYFGPGTRLLVL.

This clonotype occurred a few times. This sequence joins TRBV18 and TRBJ1-4, with 11 positions matching TRBD1. The CDR3 is made up of 16 amino acids. Germline CDR1 reads KGHSH; CDR2 reads LQKENI. The V segment lost 3 bases and the J segment 7 bases; nucleotides outside the gene matches: 7. CDR3 sequence reads: CASSPPDRGRGEKLFF. The CDR3 DNA follows: TGTGCCAGCTCACCTCCGGACAGGGGGCGAGGTGAAAAACTGTTTTTT.

Regarding this clonotype: This may be a read error: a much more frequent sequence differs by one nucleotide. The rearrangement joins TRBV20-1 to TRBJ1-6; 9 positions match TRBD1. Germline-derived CDR1 and CDR2 are DFQATT and SNEGSKA (reference sequence). The ends lost 5 bases at V and 6 bases at J; junction bases unmatched: 5. The CDR3 is made up of 14 amino acids. CDR3 amino acids: CSAPPDRGNSPLHF. The CDR3, as DNA: TGCAGTGCTCCTCCGGACAGGGGTAATTCACCCCTCCACTTT.

The CDR3 bases are TGTGCCAGCAGCTCTAGGAGATACAATGAGCAGTTCTTC. Encoded protein: CASSSRRYNEQFF. The chain couples TRBV7-2 to TRBJ2-1; D gene unclear. CDR3 size: 13 residues. Germline assignment: CDR1 SGHTA and CDR2 FQGNSA. The V and J ends lost 4 bases and 4 bases respectively, with 8 bases between them.

The V gene is TRBV20-1, the J gene TRBJ1-2; D perhaps matches TRBD1 (6 bases). Trimming stripped 6 bases from V and 7 bases from J, with 21 bases between. The CDR3 loop spans 14 amino acids. Germline values: CDR1 DFQATT, CDR2 SNEGSKA (reference sequence). The CDR3 nucleotides read TGCAGTGCCCAAGGGGGTAGGGGCCCCTCTGGCTACACCTTC. Its translation: CSAQGGRGPSGYTF.

The rearrangement links TRBV20-1 to TRBJ2-6; D perhaps matches TRBD2 (6 bases). CDR1 is DFQATT, CDR2 SNEGSKA, per germline (reference sequence). The CDR3 has 15 amino acids. V lost 1 base and J 0 bases, leaving 7 bases between the germline ends. CDR3 DNA sequence: TGCAGTGCTAGAGGGCGGGGCTCTGGGGCCAACGTCCTGACTTTC. Translating gives CSARGRGSGANVLTF.

A single count supports this clonotype. The chain joins TRBV28 to TRBJ2-7; perhaps TRBD1 as D (6 bases). The CDR3 is 12 residues long. Germline loops: CDR1 MDHEN, CDR2 SYDVKM. The V gene lost 8 bases and the J gene lost 3 bases, with 11 bases spanning the gap. CDR3 nucleotide sequence: TGTGCCAGCGGTCCAGGGGTCTACGAGCAGTACTTC. It translates to CASGPGVYEQYF.

This clonotype was observed at least ten times. The chain joins TRBV6-2 or TRBV6-3 to TRBJ2-7, with D hard to call. This CDR3 contains 10 residues. CDR1 and CDR2 (germline): MNHEY, SVGEGT. Trimming cost V 6 bases and J 3 bases, with 3 bases left between them. CDR3 residues: CASRDYEQYF. CDR3 nucleotides: TGTGCCAGCAGAGACTACGAGCAGTACTTC.

This clonotype has just a few counts. CDR3 amino acids: CASSLASGRLNEQFF. The CDR3, as DNA: TGTGCCAGCAGTTTAGCTAGCGGGAGGCTCAATGAGCAGTTCTTC. The gene calls are TRBV12-3 or TRBV12-4 and TRBJ2-1; 10 bases fit TRBD2. The J segment lost 6 bases and the V segment lost 0 bases, leaving 2 bases of the junction unmatched. This CDR3 comprises 15 residues.

This clonotype was counted a few times. A much bigger clone sits one base away, suggesting this may be a read error. This chain links TRBV24-1 with TRBJ2-1, with TRBD1 matching over 8 bases. The J call could be wrong; TRBJ2-7 is a better fit for the DNA end. The length of the CDR3 is 16 residues. CDR1 and CDR2 (germline): KGHDR, SFDVKD. CDR3 protein: CATAHGGRTGYNEQYF. Here the CDR3 DNA reads TGTGCCACCGCGCATGGGGGTCGGACAGGGTACAATGAGCAGTACTTC.

This clonotype appeared many times. This chain links TRBV28 with TRBJ2-7; TRBD2 agrees at 8 bases. The CDR3 length is 14 residues. Germline assignment: CDR1 MDHEN and CDR2 SYDVKM. The junction had 7 bases not matched to a gene; V was cut back by 5 bases and J by 4 bases. The chain's CDR3 is CASSRLAPPYEQYF. CDR3 sequence (DNA): TGTGCCAGCAGTCGACTAGCGCCTCCGTACGAGCAGTACTTC. The whole variable domain, filled in from reference TRBV28 and TRBJ2-7, reads DVKVTQSSRYLVKRTGEKVFLECVQDMDHENMFWYRQDPGLGLRLIYFSYDVKMKEKGDIPEGYSVSREKKERFSLILESASTNQTSMYLCASSRLAPPYEQYFGPGTRLTVT.

The genes are TRBV29-1 and TRBJ1-1; TRBD1 agrees at 8 bases. V was clipped by 1 base and J by 5 bases; unmatched bases: 9. The CDR3 is 15 residues long. Germline V gene lookup returns CDR1 SQVTM and CDR2 ANQGSEA. The CDR3 is CSVEGARGLRTEAFF. The CDR3 DNA reads as TGCAGCGTTGAAGGGGCCAGGGGGCTTAGAACTGAAGCTTTCTTT.

The V gene is TRBV5-1, the J gene TRBJ1-2, with 7 bases matching TRBD1. Germline V gene sequence: CDR1 SGHRS, CDR2 YFSETQ. V shed 3 bases, J shed 7 bases, and the junction held 9 bases outside the gene matches. The CDR3 covers 14 residues. The DNA of the CDR3 is TGCGCCAGCAGCTCACAGGGGAACGGGTTTGGCTACACCTTC. Its translation: CASSSQGNGFGYTF.

The chain recombines TRBV2 with TRBJ1-3; D is uncertain. V dropped 2 bases and J dropped 0 bases, with 11 bases sitting between them. The CDR3 is 16 amino acids. Germline-derived CDR1 and CDR2 are SNHLY and FYNNEI. CDR3 region: CASSESARSSGNTIYF. CDR3 nucleotides: TGTGCCAGCAGTGAATCCGCACGGAGCTCTGGAAACACCATATATTTT.

This clonotype has a count of ten or more. The CDR3 here is CASSPIRERAKETQYF. The CDR3 DNA sequence: TGTGCCAGCAGCCCGATTCGTGAGCGGGCTAAAGAGACCCAGTACTTC. The chain links TRBV6-2 or TRBV6-3 to TRBJ2-5; possibly TRBD2 for D (6 bases). This CDR3 has 16 amino acids. The ends were cut back, 6 bases at V and 3 bases at J, with 20 bases in the middle. Looked up from germline, CDR1 is MNHEY and CDR2 is SVGEGT.

In its sample, this clonotype was seen many times. The chain employs TRBV11-1 and TRBJ2-1, with 7 bases identical to TRBD1. The germline gives CDR1 SGHAT, CDR2 FQDESV (reference sequence). The CDR3 consists of 16 residues. The V and J ends lost 7 bases and 0 bases, in that order; junction bases with no gene match: 9. In nucleotides, the CDR3 is TGTGCCAGCAACCCCTTCAGGGGGAGCTCCTACAATGAGCAGTTCTTC. It encodes CASNPFRGSSYNEQFF.

This chain joins TRBV2 and TRBJ2-7, with TRBD2 matching over 13 bases. The CDR3 totals 16 residues. The junction had 4 bases not matched to a gene; V was cut back by 5 bases and J by 0 bases. Germline CDR1 is SNHLY and CDR2 is FYNNEI. The DNA for the CDR3 is TGTGCCAGCAGTTATACTAGCGGGAGGGACTCCTACGAGCAGTACTTC. Translated: CASSYTSGRDSYEQYF.

The V and J genes are TRBV20-1 and TRBJ2-5; 9 nucleotides line up with TRBD1. Trimming took 6 bases from V and 4 from J; bases not matched to a gene: 12. In germline, CDR1 is DFQATT, CDR2 SNEGSKA (reference sequence). The CDR3 runs to 15 residues. The DNA of the CDR3 is TGCAGTGCCCCGGACAGGGGTGGAGGCACAGAGACCCAGTACTTC. It encodes CSAPDRGGGTETQYF.

V is TRBV6-4 and J is TRBJ2-3; the match to TRBD1 covers 9 bases. V was pared by 6 bases and J by 3 bases, with 4 bases of the junction left unmatched. CDR3 length: 14 residues. Germline V CDR1 and CDR2: MRHNA, SNTAGT. Written as DNA, the CDR3 is TGTGCCAGCAGCATGACAGGGGGGACAGATACGCAGTATTTT. Translated: CASSMTGGTDTQYF.

The chain recombines TRBV5-1 with TRBJ2-3, with 7 bases lining up with TRBD1. CDR3 length: 16 residues. The V gene's germline CDR1 is SGHRS and CDR2 YFSETQ. With 0 bases clipped from V and 0 bases from J, the junction kept 4 bases outside the gene matches. CDR3 amino acids: CASSLDRGQSTDTQYF. In DNA form, the CDR3 reads TGCGCCAGCAGCTTGGACAGGGGCCAGAGCACAGATACGCAGTATTTT.